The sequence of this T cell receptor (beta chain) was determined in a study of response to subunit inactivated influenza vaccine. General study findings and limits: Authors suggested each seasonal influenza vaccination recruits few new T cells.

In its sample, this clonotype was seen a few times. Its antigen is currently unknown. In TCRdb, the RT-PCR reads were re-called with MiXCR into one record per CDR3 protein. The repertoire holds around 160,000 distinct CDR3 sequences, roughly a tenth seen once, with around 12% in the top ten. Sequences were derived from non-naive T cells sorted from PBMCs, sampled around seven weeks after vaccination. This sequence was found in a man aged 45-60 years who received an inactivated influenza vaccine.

CDR3 in DNA: TGTGCCACCAGCCCGGGACAGGGATTTGAAAAACTGTTTTTT. This gives the protein CATSPGQGFEKLFF. The genes are TRBV24-1 and TRBJ1-4, with 9 bases aligning to TRBD1. Germline loops: CDR1 KGHDR, CDR2 SFDVKD. The CDR3 is 14 amino acids. The V and J ends lost 7 bases and 7 bases, in that order; junction bases with no gene match: 6.